The rows below give T cell receptor beta chains drawn from one sample of a study of T cell changes during pregnancy in multiple sclerosis. Some clones are missing from TCRdb's copy, which holds only in-frame ones; the method was immunoSEQ multiplex PCR. The data contain around 130,000 clones, about 96% of them singletons. Sequenced material: peripheral blood, taken after pregnancy. Every receptor here comes from a female donor with multiple sclerosis, enrolled in a pregnancy study. CDR3s include the opening cysteine and the closing phenylalanine or tryptophan. The D gene is left open where the match is weak. Some rows have no size entry. The others give once, few or many, or a class for an expanded clone.

d_gene	v_gene	j_gene	abundance	CDR3nt	CDR3aa
NA	TRBV4-3	TRBJ2-7	once	TGCGCCAGCAGCCAAGGTTGGGCAGCTGGTAACGAGCAGTACTTC	CASSQGWAAGNEQYF
NA	TRBV6-6	TRBJ2-3	NA	TGTGCCAGCAGTTACAAGAGGGCGGTCGCAGATACGCAGTATTTT	CASSYKRAVADTQYF
TRBD1	TRBV19	TRBJ2-6	NA	TGTGCCAGTAGGTGGGACAGGGGGTACTCTGGGGCCAACGTCCTGACTTTC	CASRWDRGYSGANVLTF
TRBD2	TRBV7-9	TRBJ2-3	NA	TGTGCCAGCAGCCAACCGGGACTAGCGGGAGATACGCAGTATTTT	CASSQPGLAGDTQYF
NA	TRBV5-1	TRBJ1-2	NA	TGCGCCAGCAGCTTGAACAGGGAAGGCGGCTACACCTTC	CASSLNREGGYTF
NA	TRBV15	TRBJ2-7	NA	TGTGCCACCAGCAGAGGGTCAGCGATTTCCTACGAGCAGTACTTC	CATSRGSAISYEQYF
NA	TRBV19	TRBJ2-5	NA	TGTGCCAGTAGTTACGGGGGAGAGACCCAGTACTTC	CASSYGGETQYF
TRBD1	TRBV9	TRBJ1-1	NA	TGTGCCAGCAGCGCGACAGGGGGGAACACTGAAGCTTTCTTT	CASSATGGNTEAFF
NA	TRBV28	TRBJ2-7	NA	TGTGCCAGCAGTCCCAGTATCCGCGAGCAGTACTTC	CASSPSIREQYF
TRBD1	TRBV6-1	TRBJ2-7	NA	TGTGCCAGCAGTGAATCCACCGGGACAGGGGGCTACGAGCAGTACTTC	CASSESTGTGGYEQYF
TRBD2	TRBV27	TRBJ2-3	NA	TGTGCCAGCAGTTTACTAGCGGGAGGAGATACGCAGTATTTT	CASSLLAGGDTQYF
TRBD1	TRBV2	TRBJ2-7	NA	TGTGCCAGCGTGGGTGGACAGGGGGCGCCTTACGAGCAGTACTTC	CASVGGQGAPYEQYF
TRBD2	TRBV14	TRBJ2-7	NA	TGTGCCAGCAGCAAGGGACTAGCCGCGATCTACGAGCAGTACTTC	CASSKGLAAIYEQYF
NA	TRBV29-1	TRBJ1-4	few	TGCAGCGGAAAACAGGGTACAACTAATGAAAAACTGTTTTTT	CSGKQGTTNEKLFF
NA	TRBV28	TRBJ1-4	NA	TGTGCCAGCAGTTTATACGGGGGGACAAATGAAAAACTGTTTTTT	CASSLYGGTNEKLFF
NA	TRBV11-2	TRBJ2-3	NA	TGTGCCAGCAGCTTAGATCTAACCACAGATACGCAGTATTTT	CASSLDLTTDTQYF
NA	TRBV11-3	TRBJ2-1	NA	TGTGCCAGCAGCCCAGGGTCGACAACTTACAATGAGCAGTTCTTC	CASSPGSTTYNEQFF
TRBD1	TRBV5-1	TRBJ2-3	NA	TGCGCCAGCAGCTCGGCCGGGACAGGGAGCACAGATACGCAGTATTTT	CASSSAGTGSTDTQYF
NA	TRBV28	TRBJ2-6	NA	TGTGCCAGCAGTTTAGGAGGGGCTGGGGCCAACGTCCTGACTTTC	CASSLGGAGANVLTF
TRBD1	TRBV28	TRBJ2-1	NA	TGTGCCAGCAGTTTCAGGGACAGACCCTACAATGAGCAGTTCTTC	CASSFRDRPYNEQFF
TRBD1	TRBV29-1	TRBJ2-1	NA	TGCAGCGTTAACGGACAGGGGAGTAACTCCTACAATGAGCAGTTCTTC	CSVNGQGSNSYNEQFF
TRBD2	TRBV27	TRBJ2-1	NA	TGTGCCAGCAGCCCAGGGACTAGCGGGACCAATGAGCAGTTCTTC	CASSPGTSGTNEQFF
TRBD2	TRBV6-5	TRBJ2-3	NA	TGTGCCAGCAGTTACTCTAGCGGGAGTTCAGATACGCAGTATTTT	CASSYSSGSSDTQYF
NA	TRBV6-5	TRBJ1-5	NA	TGTGCCAGCGGCTTCGCCTCGGGGGGAAATCAGCCCCAGCATTTT	CASGFASGGNQPQHF
NA	TRBV19	TRBJ1-2	NA	TGTGCCAGTAGAGGGGAACGCGGATATGGCTACACCTTC	CASRGERGYGYTF
TRBD1	TRBV27	TRBJ2-1	NA	TGTGCCAGCAGGGATAAACAGGGGGCAAACAATGAGCAGTTCTTC	CASRDKQGANNEQFF
TRBD1	TRBV6-1	TRBJ2-3	NA	TGTGCCAGCCGACTGACAGGGGGTGCCACAGATACGCAGTATTTT	CASRLTGGATDTQYF
NA	TRBV28	TRBJ2-7	NA	TGTGCCAGCAGTTTAAGCGCTGACGTACACTACGAGCAGTACTTC	CASSLSADVHYEQYF
NA	TRBV7-9	TRBJ2-7	NA	TGTGCCAGCAGCTTAATGTCGGACAGGGAGGGCGAGCAGTACTTC	CASSLMSDREGEQYF
NA	TRBV5-1	TRBJ2-7	NA	TGCGCCAGCAGCTTGGGAGGGAGTGATTACGAGCAGTACTTC	CASSLGGSDYEQYF
NA	TRBV2	TRBJ2-3	NA	TGTGCCAGCAGTGAGACTAACGTCGGGCCAGATACGCAGTATTTT	CASSETNVGPDTQYF
NA	TRBV19	TRBJ1-1	NA	TGTGCCAGTAGTTCACAGGGTAAGGCTGAAGCTTTCTTT	CASSSQGKAEAFF
NA	TRBV4-3	TRBJ2-2	once	TGCGCCAGCAGCCAGGCTAGCGCGGTGAAATCCGGGGAGCTGTTTTTT	CASSQASAVKSGELFF
NA	TRBV6-6	TRBJ2-2	NA	TGTGCCAGCAGTCCCCCTCTGCTGTCGAACACCGGGGAGTTGTTTTTT	CASSPPLLSNTGELFF
TRBD1	TRBV7-7	TRBJ2-5	NA	TGTGCTAGCAGCAGGACAGGGGGAAGAGAGACCCAGTACTTC	CASSRTGGRETQYF
TRBD1	TRBV28	TRBJ1-5	few	TGTGCCAGCAGAAGACGGACAGGGGCTGTGAAGCATTTT	CASRRRTGAVKHF
NA	TRBV6-5	TRBJ2-1	NA	TGTGCCAGCAGTTACGAAGCGGTTTTCTCCTACAATGAGCAGTTCTTC	CASSYEAVFSYNEQFF
TRBD2	TRBV4-1	TRBJ2-1	NA	TGCGCCAGCAGCCAAGATCTGTCGGGAGGGTATGATGAGCAGTTCTTC	CASSQDLSGGYDEQFF
TRBD2	TRBV27	TRBJ2-7	NA	TGTGCCAGCAGTTTAGCGGGAGGAGCCAGCGAGCAGTACTTC	CASSLAGGASEQYF
NA	TRBV18	TRBJ1-2	once	TGTGCCAGCTCCCCTGACACCCAACGGTATGGCTACACCTTC	CASSPDTQRYGYTF
NA	TRBV28	TRBJ2-2	NA	TGTGCCAGCAGTAGCGGAATCGGGGAGCTGTTTTTT	CASSSGIGELFF
NA	TRBV7-2	TRBJ2-7	NA	TGTGCCAGCAGCGGAGGGCCCGGGACAGCGTACGAGCAGTACTTC	CASSGGPGTAYEQYF
NA	TRBV20-1	TRBJ1-2	NA	TGCACCGCGGATCCGGGCTATGGCTACACCTTC	CTADPGYGYTF
NA	TRBV7-9	TRBJ1-1	NA	TGTGCCAGCAGCTTAAAAGGGGGATTCACTGAAGCTTTCTTT	CASSLKGGFTEAFF
NA	TRBV7-2	TRBJ1-2	NA	TGTGCCAGCAGCGTACACAGGGTGGCTGGCTACACCTTC	CASSVHRVAGYTF